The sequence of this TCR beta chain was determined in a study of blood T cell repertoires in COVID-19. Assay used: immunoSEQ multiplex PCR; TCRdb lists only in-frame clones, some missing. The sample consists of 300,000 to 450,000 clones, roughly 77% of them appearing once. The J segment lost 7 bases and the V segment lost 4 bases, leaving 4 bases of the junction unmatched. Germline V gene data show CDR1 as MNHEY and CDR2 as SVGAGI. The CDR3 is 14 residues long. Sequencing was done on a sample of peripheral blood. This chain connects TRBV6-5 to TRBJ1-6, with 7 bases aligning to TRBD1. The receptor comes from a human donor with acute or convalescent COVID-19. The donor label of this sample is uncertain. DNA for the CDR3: TGTGCCAGCAGTTTTGACAGGGCAAATTCACCCCTCCACTTT. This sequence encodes CASSFDRANSPLHF.